The 5 T cell receptor beta chains presented below share a single source sample, sequenced in a study of blood T cell repertoires in COVID-19. Some clones are missing from TCRdb's copy, which holds only in-frame ones; the method was immunoSEQ multiplex PCR. The table lists roughly 300,000 clones, around four fifths of them singletons. The sample comprised peripheral blood. These receptors were taken from a woman aged 45-60 years with acute or convalescent COVID-19.

This chain joins TRBV19 and TRBJ1-2, with a possible D match to TRBD1 (5 bases). This CDR3 is built from 16 residues. V lost 5 bases and J 5 bases, leaving 21 bases between the germline ends. The germline V gene encodes CDR1 LNHDA and CDR2 SQIVND (reference sequence). As DNA, the CDR3 is TGTGCCAGTAGTTCCTCGATAGCGGGGGGATCATATGGCTACACCTTC. Protein sequence: CASSSSIAGGSYGYTF. Full variable domain (missing parts from reference TRBV19 and TRBJ1-2): DGGITQSPKYLFRKEGQNVTLSCEQNLNHDAMYWYRQDPGQGLRLIYYSQIVNDFQKGDIAEGYSVSREKKESFPLTVTSAQKNPTAFYLCASSSSIAGGSYGYTFGSGTRLTVV.

CDR3 in amino acids: CASTRQGANYGYTF. The CDR3 bases are TGTGCCAGCACCAGACAGGGGGCTAACTATGGCTACACCTTC. The rearrangement joins TRBV7-2 to TRBJ1-2; TRBD1 agrees at 9 bases. The CDR3 length is 14 residues. Per the germline V gene, CDR1 is SGHTA and CDR2 is FQGNSA. The J segment lost 0 bases and the V segment lost 7 bases, leaving 3 bases of the junction unmatched.

This chain links TRBV9 with TRBJ2-3; 11 nucleotides agree with TRBD2. The germline CDR1 and CDR2 sequences are SGDLS and YYNGEE. J gave up 4 bases and V 7 bases, and 5 bases lay outside the gene matches. This CDR3 has 14 residues. The CDR3, as DNA: TGTGCCAGCTATAGCGGGAGGGCGGCAGATACGCAGTATTTT. It codes for CASYSGRAADTQYF. The variable domain in full, completed from reference TRBV9 and TRBJ2-3, reads DSGVTQTPKHLITATGQRVTLRCSPRSGDLSVYWYQQSLDQGLQFLIQYYNGEERAKGNILERFSAQQFPDLHSELNLSSLELGDSALYFCASYSGRAADTQYFGPGTRLTVL.

The chain carries TRBV7-2 and TRBJ1-3; D possibly corresponds to TRBD1 (5 bases). Trimming removed 6 bases from V and 4 bases from J, with 13 bases in between. The CDR3 totals 14 residues. Germline CDR1 is SGHTA and CDR2 is FQGNSA. This chain's CDR3 is CASRLWGYGNTIYF. The CDR3 coding sequence is TGTGCCAGCAGGTTGTGGGGCTACGGAAACACCATATATTTT. Full variable domain (missing parts from reference TRBV7-2 and TRBJ1-3): GAGVSQSPSNKVTEKGKDVELRCDPISGHTALYWYRQSLGQGLEFLIYFQGNSAPDKSGLPSDRFSAERTGGSVSTLTIQRTQQEDSAVYLCASRLWGYGNTIYFGEGSWLTVV.

The chain carries TRBV18 and TRBJ2-5; D remains ambiguous. Looked up from germline, CDR1 is KGHSH and CDR2 is LQKENI. CDR3 size: 14 residues. Trimming removed 0 bases at V and 0 bases at J, with 5 bases between. CDR3 in DNA: TGTGCCAGCTCACCACCGGCAGACCAAGAGACCCAGTACTTC. As protein: CASSPPADQETQYF.